A selection of T cell receptor beta chains follows, all from one sample in a study of cytotoxic CD8 clonotypes in ibrutinib-treated CLL. Profiled with immunoSEQ multiplex PCR; TCRdb holds only in-frame clones, not every one. The repertoire holds under 200,000 clones, with roughly 86% as singletons. Sequenced here: PBMCs, sampled after 12 months of ibrutinib treatment. These receptors were taken from a human donor with chronic lymphocytic leukemia. The CDR3 runs from the conserved cysteine through the conserved F or W. D genes are given only for firm matches. Some rows have no size entry. The others give once, few or many, or a class for an expanded clone.

cdr3_nt	cdr3_aa	d_call	v_call	clone_size	j_call
TGCGCCAGCAGTCAAGTCGGGACAGGCTACGAGCAGTACTTC	CASSQVGTGYEQYF	TRBD1	TRBV23-1	.	TRBJ2-7
TGTGCCAGCAGTCGCTTGGGACTAGCGGGGGGTAGGGGTAAAGATACGCAGTATTTT	CASSRLGLAGGRGKDTQYF	TRBD2	TRBV28	.	TRBJ2-3
TGTGCCAGTAGTAGGGACCCCGGGGAGCTGTTTTTT	CASSRDPGELFF	.	TRBV19	.	TRBJ2-2
TGTGCCAGCAGCGTAGAGATAACGGGAGGCTACACCTTC	CASSVEITGGYTF	.	TRBV9	.	TRBJ1-2
TGCGCCAGCAGCTCGGGCGGGACAGGGCCGTCCTACGAGCAGTACTTC	CASSSGGTGPSYEQYF	TRBD1	TRBV4-1	.	TRBJ2-7
TGTGCCAGCAGTCGGATTTGGGGTGGCACCGGGGAGCTGTTTTTT	CASSRIWGGTGELFF	.	TRBV28	.	TRBJ2-2
TGTGCCAGCAGAACATCTACAGGGGCCAAAAACATTCAGTACTTC	CASRTSTGAKNIQYF	.	TRBV6-1	once	TRBJ2-4
TGTGCCAGCAGCCTAGCTCCGGGACAGGGGGTGGACGAGCAGTACTTC	CASSLAPGQGVDEQYF	TRBD1	TRBV11-2	.	TRBJ2-7
TGTGCCAGCAGCCAAGATGTGGGGCAGGGGGCGGACTATGGCTACACCTTC	CASSQDVGQGADYGYTF	TRBD1	TRBV4-2	once	TRBJ1-2
TGCGCCAGCAGCCTTATCCACCGGAGCACCGGGGAGCTGTTTTTT	CASSLIHRSTGELFF	.	TRBV4-3	once	TRBJ2-2
TGTGCCAGCAGTATGGGACACGAAGCTTTCTTT	CASSMGHEAFF	.	TRBV2	.	TRBJ1-1
TGTGCCAGCAGCTTGGGAGCCTTATACAATGAGCAGTTCTTC	CASSLGALYNEQFF	.	TRBV5-6	.	TRBJ2-1
TGTGCCAGCAATGAGCAAAACACCGGGGAGCTGTTTTTT	CASNEQNTGELFF	.	TRBV28	.	TRBJ2-2
TGTGCCAGCATTCAAGGCAGGACCAATGGCTACACCTTC	CASIQGRTNGYTF	.	TRBV2	.	TRBJ1-2
TGTGCCAGCAGCTTCCGGGGAGCAGATACGCAGTATTTT	CASSFRGADTQYF	.	TRBV11-2	.	TRBJ2-3
TGCGCCAGCAGCCAATGGGACAGGGGTTCGGTAGCTTTCTTT	CASSQWDRGSVAFF	TRBD1	TRBV4-1	.	TRBJ1-1
TGTGCCAGCAGGGGGGGTAGCGGGAATACAGATACGCAGTATTTT	CASRGGSGNTDTQYF	TRBD2	TRBV28	.	TRBJ2-3
TGTGCCAGCAGCTATGGCTCTGGGGCCAACGTCCTGACTTTC	CASSYGSGANVLTF	.	TRBV14	.	TRBJ2-6
TGCGCCAGCAGTTCCACCGGGGGCGGGGGAGAGACCCAGTACTTC	CASSSTGGGGETQYF	.	TRBV5-1	.	TRBJ2-5
TGCGCCAGCAGCTTGACAGGGTCGAACTACAATGAGCAGTTCTTC	CASSLTGSNYNEQFF	.	TRBV5-1	.	TRBJ2-1
TGTGCCAGCAGTTTAGTGATCGGACTGGATACGCAGTATTTT	CASSLVIGLDTQYF	.	TRBV27	.	TRBJ2-3
TGCGCCAGCAGCCAAGCTCCTAGCGGGGGGCCCCACAATGAGCAGTTCTTC	CASSQAPSGGPHNEQFF	TRBD2	TRBV4-3	.	TRBJ2-1
TGTGCCAGCAGCCTCCCCATGACCAAAAACATTCAGTACTTC	CASSLPMTKNIQYF	.	TRBV7-2	few	TRBJ2-4
TGTGCCAGCAGTTACTTCACAGGGGGCGTTACTGAAGCTTTCTTT	CASSYFTGGVTEAFF	TRBD1	TRBV7-9	.	TRBJ1-1